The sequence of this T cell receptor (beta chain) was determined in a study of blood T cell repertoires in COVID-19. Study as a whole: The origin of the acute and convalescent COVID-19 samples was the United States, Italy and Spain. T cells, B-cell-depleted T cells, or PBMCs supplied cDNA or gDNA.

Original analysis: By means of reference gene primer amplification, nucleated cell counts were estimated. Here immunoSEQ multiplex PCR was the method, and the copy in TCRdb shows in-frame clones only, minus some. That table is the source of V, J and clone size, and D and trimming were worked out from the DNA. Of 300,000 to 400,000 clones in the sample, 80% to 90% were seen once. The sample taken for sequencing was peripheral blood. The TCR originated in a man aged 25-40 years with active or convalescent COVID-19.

CDR3 nucleotide sequence: TGTGCCAGCAGCTTTCTAGCGGACTCCTACGAGCAGTACTTC. Its protein is CASSFLADSYEQYF. The genes are TRBV7-8 and TRBJ2-7; 7 bases agree with TRBD2. Germline-derived CDR1 and CDR2 are SGHVS and FQNEAQ. This CDR3 has 14 amino acids. J was trimmed by 0 bases and V by 3 bases; bases with no gene match: 2.